This T cell receptor beta chain is from a study of blood T cells in healthy people across ages. Study-wide results and caveats: When one million T cells were used, diversity estimates were thought to be underestimates. Researchers report that TCR beta diversity correlated strongly with naive T cell percentage. Both naive CD4+ cell counts and diversity were greater in long-lived donors than in aged donors.

Looked up from germline, CDR1 is SQVTM and CDR2 is ANQGSEA. The CDR3 totals 15 residues. V lost 7 bases to trimming and J lost 0 bases, with 18 bases between them. For the second PCR, which ran for about 6 to 11 cycles, a sample-barcoded 5' primer and a J-beta primer mix were used. TCRdb re-derived calls from the 5' RACE reads in MiXCR, one entry per CDR3 protein. The table lists some 1.5 million distinct CDR3 sequences, about 30% of them singletons. Each donor's blood draw was around 9.2 milliliters of peripheral blood. This clonotype was counted a few times. Its target is not known. The receptor was isolated from a woman aged 30 to 39 in good health. The chain uses TRBV29-1 and TRBJ1-2; D perhaps matches TRBD1 (5 bases). Sequencing was carried out using blood. The CDR3 loop reads CSASGGTEPNYGYTF. CDR3 DNA sequence: TGCAGCGCCAGCGGGGGGACTGAACCTAACTATGGCTACACCTTC.